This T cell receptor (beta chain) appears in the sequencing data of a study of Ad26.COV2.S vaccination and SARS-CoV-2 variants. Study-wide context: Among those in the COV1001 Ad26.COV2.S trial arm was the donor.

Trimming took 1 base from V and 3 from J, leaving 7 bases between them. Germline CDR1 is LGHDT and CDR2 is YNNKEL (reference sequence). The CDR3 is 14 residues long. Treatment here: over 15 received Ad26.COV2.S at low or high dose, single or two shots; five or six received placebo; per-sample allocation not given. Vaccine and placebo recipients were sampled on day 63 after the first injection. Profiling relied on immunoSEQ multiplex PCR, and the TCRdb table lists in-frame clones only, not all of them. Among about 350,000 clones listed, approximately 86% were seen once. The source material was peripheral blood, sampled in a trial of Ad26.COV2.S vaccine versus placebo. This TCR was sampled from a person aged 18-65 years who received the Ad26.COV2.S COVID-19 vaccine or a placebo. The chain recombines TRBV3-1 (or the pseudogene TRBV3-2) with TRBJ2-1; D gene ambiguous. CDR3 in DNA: TGTGCCAGCAGCCAAGGTAGGGTCTACAATGAGCAGTTCTTC. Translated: CASSQGRVYNEQFF.